These 22 T cell receptor beta chains came from one sample sequenced in a study of T cell responses to AZD1222 COVID-19 vaccine. Produced via immunoSEQ multiplex PCR; TCRdb's table is partial and in-frame only. The sample holds fewer than 50,000 clones, about 83% seen once. This specimen consisted of peripheral blood, obtained on day 0 of AZD1222 vaccination. All receptors derive from an adult in good health.

This chain joins TRBV18 and TRBJ1-2; a weak D match, TRBD1 (5 bases). Trimming pared 2 bases from V and 4 bases from J, leaving 11 bases between. The CDR3 loop spans 14 amino acids. CDR1 and CDR2 from the germline V gene are KGHSH and LQKENI. DNA of the CDR3: TGTGCCAGCTCACCAGAAGACAGCCCCTATGGCTACACCTTC. This encodes CASSPEDSPYGYTF.

V gene TRBV24-1 combines with J gene TRBJ2-2; D is perhaps TRBD2 (7 bases). The length of the CDR3 is 16 residues. Between the trimmed V and J ends, which lost 9 bases and 1 base, there was a span of 17 bases. The V gene's germline CDR1 is KGHDR and CDR2 SFDVKD. In DNA, the CDR3 is TGTGCCACCTCCGAGGGGGGGCGCGGGAACACCGGGGAGCTGTTTTTT. This codes for CATSEGGRGNTGELFF.

This clone was recorded a few times. This rearrangement joins TRBV27 to TRBJ2-3, with D possibly being TRBD1 (6 bases). The germline gives CDR1 MNHEY, CDR2 SMNVEV (reference sequence). V was cut by 8 bases and J by 1 base, with 10 bases left in between. The CDR3 extends over 13 amino acids. CDR3 residues: CASLQGGTDTQYF. The CDR3 bases are TGTGCCAGCCTACAGGGTGGCACAGATACGCAGTATTTT.

V is TRBV5-1 and J is TRBJ1-1, with unresolved D. V lost 0 bases and J 2 bases, leaving 20 bases between the germline ends. The CDR3 is 18 residues long. Germline V gene data show CDR1 as SGHRS and CDR2 as YFSETQ. This CDR3 reads CASSLASLGALGNTEAFF. The CDR3 coding sequence is TGCGCCAGCAGCTTGGCCAGTTTAGGAGCCCTGGGCAACACTGAAGCTTTCTTT.

This chain connects TRBV28 to TRBJ1-5, with D possibly TRBD1 on 5 matching bases. The CDR3 is 12 residues long. CDR1 MDHEN and CDR2 SYDVKM come from the germline V gene. V was pared by 5 bases and J by 5 bases, with 7 bases between. The CDR3 loop is CASSGGDQPQHF. CDR3 nucleotides: TGTGCCAGCAGTGGGGGGGATCAGCCCCAGCATTTT.

V is TRBV18 and J is TRBJ2-5, with TRBD2 identical over 8 bases. The CDR3 loop spans 17 amino acids. After removal of 4 bases from V and 3 bases from J, the junction contained 13 bases not matched to a gene. Per germline, CDR1 KGHSH and CDR2 LQKENI. CDR3 nucleotides: TGTGCCAGCTCACGCAACGTTAGCGGGATCACAGAAGAGACCCAGTACTTC. Translating it yields CASSRNVSGITEETQYF.

This clone was picked up a small number of times. The chain recombines TRBV18 with TRBJ1-2; 9 bases align to TRBD1. With V trimmed by 3 bases and J by 5 bases, 7 bases remained unmatched. CDR1 is KGHSH and CDR2 is LQKENI in the germline V gene. CDR3 length: 15 amino acids. CDR3 region: CASSPDRGRGYGYTF. CDR3 nucleotides: TGTGCCAGCTCACCGGACAGGGGAAGGGGTTATGGCTACACCTTC.

The chain couples TRBV5-5 to TRBJ1-4, with unresolved D. Trimming took 2 bases from V and 6 from J, leaving 11 bases between them. The V gene's germline CDR1 is SGHKS and CDR2 YYEKEE (reference sequence). The CDR3 runs to 14 residues. The DNA of the CDR3 is TGTGCCAGCAGCTTTTTCGGAGTCCATGAAAAACTGTTTTTT. Amino acid sequence: CASSFFGVHEKLFF.

The chain has TRBV7-2 and TRBJ1-1; a possible D gene is TRBD1 (5 bases). The length of the CDR3 is 15 residues. The V end was cut by 5 bases, the J end by 1 base, with 14 bases between. Germline CDR1 and CDR2: SGHTA and FQGNSA. CDR3 region: CASSPQMGGNTEAFF. CDR3 DNA sequence: TGTGCCAGCAGCCCGCAGATGGGGGGGAACACTGAAGCTTTCTTT.

This sequence joins TRBV10-3 and TRBJ2-3; 8 bases align to TRBD2. Germline V gene data show CDR1 as ENHRY and CDR2 as SYGVKD. V trimming: 3 bases; J trimming: 4 bases; junction bases outside the gene matches: 3. This CDR3 spans 14 amino acids. Written as DNA, the CDR3 is TGTGCCATCAGTGAAGAAGCGGGGGCAGATACGCAGTATTTT. The encoded protein is CAISEEAGADTQYF.

V gene TRBV28 combines with J gene TRBJ1-2; maybe TRBD1 (6 bases). Germline assignment: CDR1 MDHEN and CDR2 SYDVKM. This CDR3 contains 13 residues. Trimming shortened V by 7 bases and J by 2 bases, and 11 bases separated the two germline ends. The CDR3 loop is CASIGGGNYGYTF. DNA for the CDR3: TGTGCCAGCATAGGGGGAGGGAACTATGGCTACACCTTC.

This clone appeared a single time. The CDR3 region has the DNA TGTGCCAGCAGCAGTGCAACTAATGAAAAACTGTTTTTT. Protein product: CASSSATNEKLFF. The chain combines TRBV5-6 with TRBJ1-4, with unresolved D. V lost 4 bases and J 0 bases, leaving 4 bases between the germline ends. The CDR3 consists of 13 residues. The V gene's germline CDR1 is SGHDT and CDR2 YYEEEE.

The rearrangement uses TRBV29-1 and TRBJ1-2, with a possible D match to TRBD1 (6 bases). Germline V gene lookup returns CDR1 SQVTM and CDR2 ANQGSEA. CDR3 size: 14 residues. The V gene lost 3 bases and the J gene lost 2 bases, with 13 bases spanning the gap. As DNA, the CDR3 is TGCAGCGTTGAGGGCAGGGGACGCAACTATGGCTACACCTTC. It yields the protein CSVEGRGRNYGYTF. Full variable domain (remainder filled in from reference TRBV29-1 and TRBJ1-2): SAVISQKPSRDICQRGTSLTIQCQVDSQVTMMFWYRQQPGQSLTLIATANQGSEATYESGFVIDKFPISRPNLTFSTLTVSNMSPEDSSIYLCSVEGRGRNYGYTFGSGTRLTVV.

This clone turned up a few times. The chain has TRBV19 and TRBJ1-2, with 8 bases that match TRBD1. This CDR3 contains 14 residues. The J segment lost 5 bases and the V segment lost 5 bases, leaving 7 bases of the junction unmatched. Germline CDR1 and CDR2: LNHDA and SQIVND (reference sequence). CDR3 nucleotide sequence: TGTGCCAGTAGTCCCAGGACAGGGTATTATGGCTACACCTTC. This encodes CASSPRTGYYGYTF.

This CDR3 is CASSPLGTLQPQHF. The CDR3 DNA sequence: TGTGCCAGCTCACCACTCGGGACTCTTCAGCCCCAGCATTTT. The chain couples TRBV18 to TRBJ1-5; D is perhaps TRBD1 (5 bases). This CDR3 has 14 amino acids. Trimming removed 1 base at V and 6 bases at J, with 10 bases between. Germline V gene sequence: CDR1 KGHSH, CDR2 LQKENI. Variable domain in full (rest from reference TRBV18 and TRBJ1-5): NAGVMQNPRHLVRRRGQEARLRCSPMKGHSHVYWYRQLPEEGLKFMVYLQKENIIDESGMPKERFSAEFPKEGPSILRIQQVVRGDSAAYFCASSPLGTLQPQHFGDGTRLSIL.

This clone has just a few counts. The rearrangement uses TRBV15 and TRBJ1-5, with TRBD1 as a possible D gene (5 bases). The CDR3 contains 15 residues. Germline V lookup: CDR1 LNHNV, CDR2 YYDKDF (reference sequence). The V end was cut by 0 bases, the J end by 7 bases, with 13 bases between. The CDR3 coding sequence is TGTGCCACCAGCAGAGATCGGGGCGCGGGACAGCCCCAGCATTTT. Protein sequence: CATSRDRGAGQPQHF. Variable domain in full (rest from reference TRBV15 and TRBJ1-5): DAMVIQNPRYQVTQFGKPVTLSCSQTLNHNVMYWYQQKSSQAPKLLFHYYDKDFNNEADTPDNFQSRRPNTSFCFLDIRSPGLGDTAMYLCATSRDRGAGQPQHFGDGTRLSIL.

The chain joins TRBV6-5 to TRBJ1-1; 11 bases are a match to TRBD1. CDR3 length equals 15 residues. With 5 bases clipped from V and 4 bases from J, the junction kept 6 bases outside the gene matches. Germline V gene sequence: CDR1 MNHEY, CDR2 SVGAGI. CDR3 amino acids: CASSTSGTGGTEAFF. DNA of the CDR3: TGTGCCAGCAGTACATCCGGGACAGGGGGCACTGAAGCTTTCTTT.

This chain joins TRBV18 and TRBJ2-5; 9 nucleotides agree with TRBD1. With 3 bases clipped from V and 5 bases from J, the junction kept 13 bases outside the gene matches. The CDR3 has 17 amino acids. The germline V gene encodes CDR1 KGHSH and CDR2 LQKENI. CDR3 loop: CASSPQRGQGTGETQYF. The CDR3 nucleotides are TGTGCCAGCTCACCTCAACGGGGACAGGGAACGGGGGAGACCCAGTACTTC.

The chain uses TRBV30 and TRBJ2-1; 11 bases agree with TRBD2. J lost 4 bases, V lost 3 bases, and 5 bases had no gene match. Germline V gene data show CDR1 as GTSNPN and CDR2 as SVGIG (reference sequence). There are 15 residues in the CDR3. The CDR3 region has the DNA TGTGCCTGGAGCCAACTAGCGGGAGCGTACAATGAGCAGTTCTTC. It specifies CAWSQLAGAYNEQFF.

The V and J genes are TRBV12-3 or TRBV12-4 and TRBJ2-3; 7 bases are shared with TRBD1. With 7 bases clipped from V and 0 bases from J, the junction kept 1 base outside the gene matches. There are 13 residues in the CDR3. CDR3 amino acids: CASTGGSTDTQYF. CDR3 coding DNA: TGTGCCAGCACAGGGGGAAGCACAGATACGCAGTATTTT.

The chain carries TRBV10-1 and TRBJ2-7, with TRBD2 matching over 8 bases. CDR3 size: 15 residues. J gave up 4 bases and V 1 base, and 6 bases lay outside the gene matches. The V gene's germline CDR1 is WNHNN and CDR2 SYGVQD (reference sequence). This chain's CDR3 is CASSELGSGTYEQYF. The CDR3 DNA reads TGCGCCAGCAGTGAGTTAGGTAGCGGGACATACGAGCAGTACTTC.

This chain uses TRBV3-1 (or the pseudogene TRBV3-2) with TRBJ2-5, with D perhaps TRBD2 (5 bases). Germline loops: CDR1 LGHDT, CDR2 YNNKEL (reference sequence). Trimming removed 4 bases from V and 3 bases from J, with 12 bases in between. CDR3 length equals 14 residues. The CDR3 reads CASSLAGGKETQYF. The CDR3 DNA reads TGTGCCAGCAGCCTCGCGGGCGGTAAAGAGACCCAGTACTTC.